This TCR beta chain derives from a study of T cell responses to AZD1222 COVID-19 vaccine. Whole-study results and caveats: Unmutated regions of variants are reportedly targeted by nearly half of spike-specific TCRs. Mostly white British, mostly female donors; authors suggested clonal diversity may be underestimated. Regions 160-218 and 743-854 dominated among vaccine-associated CD4 TCRs spanning spike.

As concerns this clone: Its antigen is unknown.

CDR3 length: 16 residues. V dropped 5 bases and J dropped 6; count of bases not matched to a gene: 8. In germline, CDR1 is LNHDA, CDR2 SQIVND (reference sequence). The data were produced by immunoSEQ multiplex PCR, yet TCRdb's version contains in-frame clones alone and is incomplete. The data show around 80,000 clones, with about 83% seen just once and about 1.3% held by the top ten. The origin of this receptor is an adult who received the AZD1222 COVID-19 vaccine. V gene TRBV19 combines with J gene TRBJ1-5, with 12 bases fitting TRBD1. This sample comprised peripheral blood, obtained 28 days after the second AZD1222 dose. CDR3 in DNA: TGTGCCAGTAGTCCCCGGGACAGGGGGCAGGGTCAGCCCCAGCATTTT. It is translated as CASSPRDRGQGQPQHF.